The present TCR beta chain was sequenced within a study of OX40 agonist ivuxolimab in advanced cancers. Findings and limits, study-wide: At 0.1-3.0 mg/kg, partial responders had clonal expansion among the lowest observed. The study did not work out the antigen specificity of the expanded peripheral T cells.

Some clones are missing from TCRdb's copy, which holds only in-frame ones; the method was immunoSEQ multiplex PCR. The sample consists of over 60,000 clones, 88% of them appearing once. Per the germline V gene, CDR1 is SGHTA and CDR2 is FQGNSA. CDR3 length equals 14 residues. Trimming shortened V by 2 bases and J by 9 bases, and 14 bases separated the two germline ends. This clone was detected only a few times. Antigen unknown. This clonotype originated in an adult with an advanced solid tumor such as melanoma, head and neck, liver or kidney cancer. The gene calls are TRBV7-2 and TRBJ2-1, with TRBD1 as a possible D gene (5 bases). Material: CD4+ or CD8+ T cells sorted from blood, obtained in a trial of the OX40 agonist ivuxolimab. CDR3 sequence reads: CASSLSRPQGEQFF. CDR3 coding DNA: TGTGCCAGCAGCTTAAGTCGTCCCCAGGGTGAGCAGTTCTTC.